One sample yielded the 28 T cell receptor beta chains listed below, sequenced in a study of Graves' ophthalmopathy and Graves' hyperthyroidism. As the template, RNA transcripts were used to amplify TCR beta CDR3 regions. HTBI primers primed a first-round RT-PCR, and a second-round multiplex PCR followed. TCRdb re-called the multiplex PCR reads with MiXCR, one entry per CDR3 protein. The repertoire includes 650,000 to 900,000 distinct CDR3 sequences, approximately 40% of them detected once, and 35% to 55% sits in the top ten. Sequenced sample: peripheral blood. The receptors were gathered from an adult man with Graves' ophthalmopathy.

Comments on this clonotype: A read error may account for a junction end that differs from germline. The chain recombines TRBV25-1 with TRBJ1-6, with 9 bases identical to TRBD1. The germline V gene encodes CDR1 MGHDK and CDR2 SYGVNS. This CDR3 is built from 15 residues. The CDR3 sequence is CASSRTGAENSPLHF. In nucleotides, the CDR3 is TGCGCCAGCAGCCGGACAGGGGCAGAGAATTCACCCCTCCACTTT. The variable domain in full, completed from reference TRBV25-1 and TRBJ1-6, reads EADIYQTPRYLVIGTGKKITLECSQTMGHDKMYWYQQDPGMELHLIHYSYGVNSTEKGDLSSESTVSRIRTEHFPLTLESARPSHTSQYLCASSRTGAENSPLHFGNGTRLTVT.

Worth noting for this clonotype: This may arise from a read error, as a much more abundant clone is one base away. The rearrangement links TRBV15 to TRBJ1-1; D gene ambiguous. CDR3 length: 15 residues. Germline V gene sequence: CDR1 LNHNV, CDR2 YYDKDF (reference sequence). This chain's CDR3 is CATSRDRSGSTGAFF. CDR3 bases: TGTGCCACCAGCAGAGATAGGAGTGGAAGCACTGGAGCTTTCTTT.

CDR3 nucleotide sequence: TGTGCCAGCAGTTCCACCAGCTATGGCTACACCTTC. Residues: CASSSTSYGYTF. The chain recombines TRBV2 with TRBJ1-2; D is unclear. Trimming cost V 5 bases and J 4 bases, with 8 bases left between them. CDR3 length equals 12 residues. CDR1 and CDR2 (germline): SNHLY, FYNNEI.

Ten or more counts support this clonotype. The rearrangement uses TRBV10-3 and TRBJ2-2; D might be TRBD2 (6 bases). The CDR3 runs to 12 residues. The germline V and J ends were trimmed by 7 bases and 6 bases, with 9 bases remaining between them. Per germline, CDR1 ENHRY and CDR2 SYGVKD. The CDR3 loop is CAITQRAGELFF. Here the CDR3 DNA reads TGTGCCATCACTCAGCGGGCCGGGGAGCTGTTTTTT.

This clonotype was observed many times. The V and J genes are TRBV12-3 or TRBV12-4 and TRBJ1-4; D unresolved. V lost 5 bases to trimming and J lost 7 bases, with 8 bases between them. The CDR3 runs 12 residues. The CDR3 DNA reads TGTGCCAGCAGTCCGTTTGGTGAAAAACTGTTTTTT. This gives the protein CASSPFGEKLFF.

Turning to this clonotype: A read error is possible here, since a much larger clone lies one base away. The chain couples TRBV5-5 to TRBJ1-5, with D perhaps matching TRBD1 (5 bases). Per the germline V gene, CDR1 is SGHKS and CDR2 is YYEKEE (reference sequence). There are 16 residues in the CDR3. For the CDR3, the DNA is TGTGTCAGCAGCTTGGGAGGCAGGGTGGGCAATCAGCCCCAGCATTTT. Amino acids: CVSSLGGRVGNQPQHF.

The rearrangement joins TRBV5-5 to TRBJ2-5, with D uncertain. The CDR3 is made up of 14 amino acids. V lost 0 bases and J 5 bases, leaving 11 bases between the germline ends. Germline CDR1 SGHKS, CDR2 YYEKEE (reference sequence). CDR3 DNA: TGTGCCAGCAGCTTGGGAGCGAAACCGGAGACCCAGTACTTC. This gives the protein CASSLGAKPETQYF.

This clonotype was observed a few times. This chain joins TRBV27 and TRBJ1-2, with 8 bases identical to TRBD1. Germline CDR1 reads MNHEY; CDR2 reads SMNVEV (reference sequence). The CDR3 has 13 amino acids. V gave up 6 bases and J gave up 6 bases; unmatched junction bases: 6. CDR3 nucleotides: TGTGCCAGCAGCCTGACAGGGGTGGATGGCTACACCTTC. Translating it yields CASSLTGVDGYTF.

The chain combines TRBV6-5 with TRBJ1-2; no definite D call. Germline assignment: CDR1 MNHEY and CDR2 SVGAGI. This CDR3 region has 13 residues. Trimming took off 7 bases at V and 2 bases at J, with 11 bases between the two ends. The chain's CDR3 is CASTPVGNYGYTF. For the CDR3, the DNA is TGTGCCAGCACCCCTGTGGGGAACTATGGCTACACCTTC.

On this clonotype: Sequence at one end of the junction differs from germline and may be a read error. J is TRBJ2-2 and V is TRBV7-9, with D perhaps assigned TRBD1 or TRBD2 (5 bases each). Germline V CDR1 and CDR2: SEHNR, FQNEAQ (reference sequence). The CDR3 runs to 18 residues. CDR3 residues: CATSREIGRLFNTGELFF. Written as DNA, the CDR3 is TGTGCCACCAGCAGGGAGATTGGGCGGCTTTTCAACACCGGGGAGCTGTTTTTT.

This clonotype has a count of ten or more. V gene TRBV19 combines with J gene TRBJ2-6; D is undetermined. Germline lookup yields CDR1 LNHDA and CDR2 SQIVND (reference sequence). Trimming took off 5 bases at V and 0 bases at J, with 8 bases between the two ends. The CDR3 extends over 15 amino acids. In DNA, the CDR3 is TGTGCCAGTAGTTCCAGAGTCTCTGGGGCCAACGTCCTGACTTTC. Translating gives CASSSRVSGANVLTF.

The chain's CDR3 is CASRTGGEETQYF. CDR3 nucleotide sequence: TGTGCCAGCAGAACAGGGGGCGAAGAGACCCAGTACTTC. The V and J genes are TRBV12-3 or TRBV12-4 and TRBJ2-5, with 9 positions matching TRBD1. Germline trimming cut 6 bases from V and 3 bases from J; bases unmatched to any gene: 2. This CDR3 is 13 amino acids long.

The chain carries TRBV20-1 and TRBJ1-3; no clear D. The V gene's germline CDR1 is DFQATT and CDR2 SNEGSKA (reference sequence). The CDR3 extends over 12 amino acids. V dropped 0 bases and J dropped 7 bases, with 7 bases sitting between them. The CDR3 here is CSARDGINTIYF. The CDR3 nucleotides are TGCAGTGCTAGAGATGGAATCAACACCATATATTTT.

The rearrangement joins TRBV11-2 to TRBJ2-2, with D perhaps matching TRBD2 (6 bases). Trimming took off 6 bases at V and 4 bases at J, with 15 bases between the two ends. The germline V gene encodes CDR1 SGHAT and CDR2 FQNNGV. This CDR3 contains 15 residues. CDR3 DNA sequence: TGTGCCAGCAGTCCCGGGGTGCGGGGCACCGGGGAGCTGTTTTTT. This encodes CASSPGVRGTGELFF.

Remarks on this clonotype: This may arise from a read error, as a much more abundant clone is one base away. The chain recombines TRBV2 with TRBJ1-2; no definite D call. Trimming left V 6 bases short and J 3 bases short, with 14 bases between. The CDR3 covers 14 residues. The germline V gene has CDR1 SNHLY and CDR2 FYNNEI. CDR3 protein: CASRKTRSDYGYTF. CDR3 coding DNA: TGTGCCAGCAGAAAGACAAGGTCGGACTATGGCTACACCTTC. Together with reference TRBV2 and TRBJ1-2, the CDR3 gives the full variable domain: EPEVTQTPSHQVTQMGQEVILRCVPISNHLYFYWYRQILGQKVEFLVSFYNNEISEKSEIFDDQFSVERPDGSNFTLKIRSTKLEDSAMYFCASRKTRSDYGYTFGSGTRLTVV.

This clonotype was picked up a small number of times. The chain is built from TRBV7-9 and TRBJ2-7; possibly TRBD2 for D (7 bases). Between the trimmed V and J ends, which lost 10 bases and 2 bases, there was a span of 18 bases. This CDR3 has 14 residues. CDR1 and CDR2 (germline): SEHNR, FQNEAQ (reference sequence). CDR3 in DNA: TGTGCCACCGACGAAGGGGGGGGTGCCTACGAGCAGTACTTC. It yields the protein CATDEGGGAYEQYF.

This clonotype came up a few times. The V and J genes are TRBV2 and TRBJ1-1, with TRBD1 identical over 7 bases. CDR1 and CDR2 from the germline V gene are SNHLY and FYNNEI. V lost 8 bases to trimming and J lost 6 bases; unmatched junction nucleotides: 12. The CDR3 runs 14 residues. Here the CDR3 reads CASGYRGAYAEAFF. CDR3 coding DNA: TGTGCCAGCGGTTACAGGGGCGCCTACGCTGAAGCTTTCTTT.

The J gene is TRBJ1-1, the V gene TRBV19; D unclear. Germline assignment: CDR1 LNHDA and CDR2 SQIVND (reference sequence). The CDR3 consists of 11 residues. V was pared by 1 base and J by 10 bases, with 7 bases between. Here the CDR3 reads CASSIGGIAFF. CDR3 DNA sequence: TGTGCCAGTAGTATAGGAGGAATAGCTTTCTTT.

This clonotype was seen repeatedly, ten times or more. The chain has TRBV10-2 and TRBJ1-6, with a possible D match to TRBD1 (5 bases). CDR3 length: 13 amino acids. The V end lost 7 bases, the J end lost 9 bases, and 13 bases lay between the germline ends. Germline values: CDR1 WSHSY, CDR2 SAAADI. The CDR3 loop reads CASTGRVRSPLHF. The CDR3 DNA reads TGCGCCAGCACCGGCAGGGTGCGTTCACCCCTCCACTTT.

Points on this clonotype: A much larger clone is a single base away; this may be a read error. The chain employs TRBV7-9 and TRBJ1-2; a possible D gene is TRBD1 (6 bases). V lost 5 bases and J lost 6, with 19 bases in between. CDR1 is SEHNR and CDR2 is FQNEAQ in the germline V gene (reference sequence). This CDR3 spans 15 amino acids. DNA of the CDR3: TGTGCCAGCAGCGAGACAGGACGCTTGGGCCATGGCTACACCTTC. Amino acids: CASSETGRLGHGYTF.

This clonotype was counted between two and nine times. V is TRBV2 and J is TRBJ2-7; tentatively, D is TRBD1 or TRBD2 (5 bases each). CDR3 length: 12 amino acids. V was shortened by 8 bases and J by 4 bases, with 12 bases between the two germline ends. Germline V gene lookup returns CDR1 SNHLY and CDR2 FYNNEI. The CDR3 spells CASLAGFYEQYF. The CDR3 coding sequence is TGTGCCAGCCTAGCAGGGTTTTACGAGCAGTACTTC.

As to this clonotype: The junction differs from germline at one of its ends, possibly a read error. The chain uses TRBV19 and TRBJ2-6, with 11 bases fitting TRBD1. The CDR3 spans 15 residues. Germline CDR1 reads LNHDA; CDR2 reads SQIVND (reference sequence). The CDR3 spells CASSPTGTGGNVLTF. CDR3 sequence (DNA): TGTGCCAGTAGTCCTACCGGGACAGGGGGCAACGTCCTGACTTTC.

The chain couples TRBV6-5 to TRBJ2-3; unclear D gene. CDR3 length: 14 amino acids. Trimming removed 2 bases at V and 0 bases at J, with 6 bases between. CDR1 and CDR2 (germline): MNHEY, SVGAGI. CDR3 nucleotides: TGTGCCAGCAGTTACCGCGCTAGCACAGATACGCAGTATTTT. Translating gives CASSYRASTDTQYF.

This clonotype was counted between two and nine times. V is TRBV7-2 and J is TRBJ2-5; D is unclear. The CDR3 has 15 residues. V was pared by 5 bases and J by 2 bases, with 15 bases between. Germline CDR1 reads SGHTA; CDR2 reads FQGNSA. The CDR3: CASSQDGGRQETQYF. CDR3 coding DNA: TGTGCCAGCAGCCAAGATGGCGGCCGTCAAGAGACCCAGTACTTC.

In its sample, this clonotype was seen a few times. J is TRBJ2-2 and V is TRBV20-1; 7 bases align to TRBD1. Looked up from germline, CDR1 is DFQATT and CDR2 is SNEGSKA (reference sequence). The CDR3 length is 16 residues. The J segment lost 1 base and the V segment lost 0 bases, leaving 5 bases of the junction unmatched. In DNA form, the CDR3 reads TGCAGTGCTAGAGAGATACGGACAGGGAACACCGGGGAGCTGTTTTTT. Translation: CSAREIRTGNTGELFF.

V gene TRBV14 combines with J gene TRBJ1-2; TRBD1 matches 7 bases. CDR1 and CDR2 from the germline V gene are SGHDN and FVKESK. The CDR3 extends over 16 amino acids. Trimming cost V 0 bases and J 7 bases; bases outside gene matches: 11. The CDR3 coding sequence is TGTGCCAGCAGCCAAGAGCTGGACAGGAGTAATGTTGGCTACACCTTC. This sequence encodes CASSQELDRSNVGYTF.

Remarks on this clonotype: The germline gene is not matched at one end of the junction; a read error may be the cause. This sequence joins TRBV10-3 and TRBJ2-5; 16 bases fit TRBD2. The CDR3 runs to 18 residues. Germline assignment: CDR1 ENHRY and CDR2 SYGVKD. In nucleotides, the CDR3 is TGTGCCAGCAGTGAAGGGGGACTAGCGGGGGGGGTCGGGGAGACCCAGTACTTC. Translating it yields CASSEGGLAGGVGETQYF.

This clonotype was picked up many times. This chain links TRBV20-1 with TRBJ1-1; D is undetermined. The V end lost 1 base, the J end lost 4 bases, and 10 bases lay between the germline ends. CDR3 length: 13 amino acids. The germline V gene has CDR1 DFQATT and CDR2 SNEGSKA (reference sequence). This CDR3 reads CSARVSFGTEAFF. As DNA, the CDR3 is TGCAGTGCTAGAGTTAGTTTCGGCACTGAAGCTTTCTTT.